Given below is one T cell receptor (beta chain) in context. Germline values: CDR1 LGHDT, CDR2 YNNKEL (reference sequence). Trimming pared 7 bases from V and 4 bases from J, leaving 12 bases between. The CDR3 contains 13 residues. The sample originates from a study of blood T cell repertoires in COVID-19. Generated by immunoSEQ multiplex PCR, the TCRdb table keeps only in-frame clones and is missing some. Here the sample spans tens of thousands of clones, about nine tenths being singletons. The clonotype originates from a woman in her fifties or sixties with COVID-19, enrolled during active disease. This sequence joins TRBV3-1 (or the pseudogene TRBV3-2) and TRBJ2-3; no firm D call. The specimen sequenced was peripheral blood. The CDR3 DNA follows: TGTGCCAGCACCCCCGGCAGGTCAGATACGCAGTATTTT. It translates to CASTPGRSDTQYF.